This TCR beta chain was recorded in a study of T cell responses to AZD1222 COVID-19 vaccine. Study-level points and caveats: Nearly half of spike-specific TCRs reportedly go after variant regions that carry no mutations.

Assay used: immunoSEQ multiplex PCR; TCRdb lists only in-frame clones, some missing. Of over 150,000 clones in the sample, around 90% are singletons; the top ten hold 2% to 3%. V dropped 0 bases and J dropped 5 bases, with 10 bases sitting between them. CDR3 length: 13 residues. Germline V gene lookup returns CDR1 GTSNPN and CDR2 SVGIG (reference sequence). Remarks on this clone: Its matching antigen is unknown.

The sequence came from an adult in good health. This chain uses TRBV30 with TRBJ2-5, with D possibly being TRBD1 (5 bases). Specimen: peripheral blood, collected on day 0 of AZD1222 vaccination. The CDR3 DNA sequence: TGTGCCTGGAGTGTACACCCAGGGGAGACCCAGTACTTC. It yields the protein CAWSVHPGETQYF.